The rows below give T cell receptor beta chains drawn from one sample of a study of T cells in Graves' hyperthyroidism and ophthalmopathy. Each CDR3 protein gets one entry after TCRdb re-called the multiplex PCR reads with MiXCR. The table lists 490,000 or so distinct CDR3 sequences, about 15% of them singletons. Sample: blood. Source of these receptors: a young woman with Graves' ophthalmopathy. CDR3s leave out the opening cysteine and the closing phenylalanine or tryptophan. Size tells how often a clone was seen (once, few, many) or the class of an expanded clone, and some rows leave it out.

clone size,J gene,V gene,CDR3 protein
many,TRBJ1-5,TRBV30,AWSVGSYVNQPQH
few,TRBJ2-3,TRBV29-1,SAFSGSGTDTQY
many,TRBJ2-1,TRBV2,ASSELPPLVRAYNEQF
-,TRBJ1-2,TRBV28,ASTPGWGYT
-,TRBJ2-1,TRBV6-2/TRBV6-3,ASSYLAGDEQF
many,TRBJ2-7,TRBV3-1,ASSSSGTSEQY
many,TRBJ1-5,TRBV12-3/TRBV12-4,ASSLGAGGNQPQH
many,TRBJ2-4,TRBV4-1,ASSQWERVAKNIQY
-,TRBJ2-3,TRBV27,ASSRTGTGVRRTDTQY
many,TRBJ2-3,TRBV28,ASSDTSGSTDTQY
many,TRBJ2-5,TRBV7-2,ASSLSVGVETQY
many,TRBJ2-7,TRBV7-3,ASSLGQGALYEQY
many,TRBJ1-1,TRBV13,ASRLYVGDEAF
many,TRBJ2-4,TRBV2,ASSEVRGKNIQY
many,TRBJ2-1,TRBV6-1,ASRELAGIYNEQF
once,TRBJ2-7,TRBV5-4,ASSGVGGLSYEQY
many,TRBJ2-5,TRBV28,ASKTSHRLETQY
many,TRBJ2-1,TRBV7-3,ASSHGTSGTSSYNEQF
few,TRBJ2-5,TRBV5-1,ASSLTGWGQETQY
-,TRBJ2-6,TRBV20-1,SARDTGAGANVLT
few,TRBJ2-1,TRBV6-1,ASSRDRGIEQF
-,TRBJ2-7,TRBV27,ASSPSLAAYEQY
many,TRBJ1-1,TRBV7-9,ASSPRGRGAF
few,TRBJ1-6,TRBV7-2,ASSLRSSSYNSPLH
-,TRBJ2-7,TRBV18,ASSPNLGQGGWSEQY
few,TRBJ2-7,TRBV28,ASSLFRQDTYEQY
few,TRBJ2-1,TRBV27,ASSFTDYYEQF